These 30 T cell receptor beta chains share one sample of origin, sequenced in a study of T cells in Graves' hyperthyroidism and ophthalmopathy. Amplified TCR beta CDR3 regions derived from RNA transcripts. HTBI primers were used for first-round RT-PCR of the TCR CDR3. Each CDR3 protein gets one entry after TCRdb re-called the multiplex PCR reads with MiXCR. The table has around 540,000 distinct CDR3 sequences, about 16% seen once. Sequencing was carried out using blood. The receptors were gathered from a woman under 40 with Graves' ophthalmopathy.

This clonotype was counted at least ten times. The rearrangement links TRBV18 to TRBJ2-7, with D unclear. Germline CDR1 reads KGHSH; CDR2 reads LQKENI. V lost 5 bases and J lost 4, with 6 bases in between. This CDR3 comprises 11 residues. The CDR3 region is CASSGLYEQYF. CDR3 coding DNA: TGTGCCAGCTCAGGCCTTTACGAGCAGTACTTC.

J is TRBJ2-1 and V is TRBV15; 14 bases match TRBD2. This CDR3 contains 19 residues. Germline loops: CDR1 LNHNV, CDR2 YYDKDF (reference sequence). With 5 bases clipped from V and 6 bases from J, the junction kept 15 bases outside the gene matches. The CDR3 nucleotides are TGTGCCACCAGCCGAGGGGGGACTAGCGGGAGAGGGTCGGGCAATGAGCAGTTCTTC. This translates into CATSRGGTSGRGSGNEQFF.

There are a few counts of this clonotype. V usage is TRBV14 and J usage is TRBJ2-5; 12 nucleotides match TRBD1. The germline V gene has CDR1 SGHDN and CDR2 FVKESK. The CDR3 covers 17 residues. The trim removed 0 bases at V and 9 bases at J, leaving 11 bases unmatched. This CDR3 is CASSQDWGQGAVGAQYF. In nucleotides, the CDR3 is TGTGCCAGCAGCCAAGATTGGGGACAGGGGGCCGTAGGGGCCCAGTACTTC.

V is TRBV12-3 or TRBV12-4 and J is TRBJ1-1; no reliable D call. The CDR3 is 15 amino acids. Trimming removed 3 bases at V and 2 bases at J, with 13 bases between. The CDR3 sequence is CASSLSPQGNTEAFF. Here the CDR3 DNA reads TGTGCCAGCAGTTTGAGCCCGCAAGGTAACACTGAAGCTTTCTTT.

This rearrangement joins TRBV10-1 to TRBJ1-2; D perhaps matches TRBD1 (5 bases). The CDR3 has 13 amino acids. With 3 bases removed from V and 8 bases from J, the gap between germline ends came to 13 bases. Germline V gives CDR1 WNHNN, CDR2 SYGVQD (reference sequence). CDR3 sequence reads: CASSDPGGDGYTF. In DNA, the CDR3 is TGCGCCAGCAGTGACCCGGGAGGGGACGGCTACACCTTC.

This clonotype was seen ten or more times. V and J are TRBV4-1 and TRBJ1-1; D gene unclear. The CDR3 covers 15 residues. V was cut by 2 bases and J by 6 bases, with 16 bases left in between. The germline V gene has CDR1 MGHRA and CDR2 YSYEKL. The CDR3 nucleotides are TGCGCCAGCAGCCAACATGGCAAACGGCAGGCTGAAGCTTTCTTT. This encodes CASSQHGKRQAEAFF.

This clonotype was detected a few times. V and J are TRBV24-1 and TRBJ2-2, with 11 bases that match TRBD1. This CDR3 region has 17 residues. The ends lost 1 base at V and 4 bases at J; junction bases unmatched: 4. The V gene's germline CDR1 is KGHDR and CDR2 SFDVKD. CDR3: CATSDFSGTGGTGELFF. The CDR3 region has the DNA TGTGCCACCAGTGATTTTTCGGGGACAGGGGGCACCGGGGAGCTGTTTTTT.

This chain links TRBV14 with TRBJ2-6, with 7 bases that match TRBD2. Germline CDR1 reads SGHDN; CDR2 reads FVKESK. Trimming took 6 bases from V and 2 from J; bases not matched to a gene: 7. The CDR3 loop spans 16 amino acids. The CDR3 region has the DNA TGTGCCAGCAGTGCGGGCGGGAGTACTGGGGCCAACGTCCTGACTTTC. Translating gives CASSAGGSTGANVLTF.

The chain is built from TRBV29-1 and TRBJ2-7; no clear D gene. The CDR3 is 12 residues long. With 6 bases removed from V and 1 base from J, the gap between germline ends came to 10 bases. CDR1 and CDR2 from the germline V gene are SQVTM and ANQGSEA. The CDR3 here is CSVSEGSYEQYF. The CDR3 DNA sequence: TGCAGCGTGTCCGAAGGGTCCTACGAGCAGTACTTC.

The rearrangement links TRBV29-1 to TRBJ2-2; 7 nucleotides line up with TRBD2. The CDR3 sequence is 15 residues long. J lost 4 bases, V lost 5 bases, and 10 bases had no gene match. CDR1 is SQVTM and CDR2 is ANQGSEA in the germline V gene. CDR3 in DNA: TGCAGCGTTCGGTGGAGCGGGGTGCCCACCGGGGAGCTGTTTTTT. It specifies CSVRWSGVPTGELFF.

This clonotype was counted ten times or more. The rearrangement joins TRBV2 to TRBJ2-3, with a weak D call TRBD2 (6 bases). The V and J ends lost 2 bases and 0 bases respectively, with 12 bases between them. CDR3 length: 16 residues. The V gene's germline CDR1 is SNHLY and CDR2 FYNNEI. The CDR3 DNA is TGTGCCAGCAGTGAACGGCGGGGAACCAGCACAGATACGCAGTATTTT. Translation gives CASSERRGTSTDTQYF.

This clonotype was seen many times. The rearrangement joins TRBV20-1 to TRBJ2-7; D not resolved. CDR1 and CDR2 from the germline V gene are DFQATT and SNEGSKA (reference sequence). This CDR3 region has 12 residues. The V end lost 6 bases, the J end lost 2 bases, and 11 bases lay between the germline ends. The CDR3 coding sequence is TGCAGTGCCACTGCCCGGACCTACGAGCAGTACTTC. Translation gives CSATARTYEQYF.

In the case of this clonotype: A much larger clone is a single base away; this may be a read error. V gene TRBV20-1 combines with J gene TRBJ1-5; TRBD1 might be the D (5 bases). V lost 4 bases and J 2 bases, leaving 12 bases between the germline ends. The CDR3 spans 14 residues. The germline V gene encodes CDR1 DFQATT and CDR2 SNEGSKA (reference sequence). The CDR3: CSATMDTGNQPQHF. Written as DNA, the CDR3 is TGCAGTGCTACCATGGACACGGGCAATCAGCCCCAGCATTTT.

This clonotype was detected many times. V usage is TRBV7-2 and J usage is TRBJ2-1; D not certain. Germline V CDR1 and CDR2: SGHTA, FQGNSA. This CDR3 is built from 15 residues. The V end was cut by 1 base, the J end by 0 bases, with 7 bases between. The CDR3 nucleotides are TGTGCCAGCAGCTTAGAGTGGAGCTCCTACAATGAGCAGTTCTTC. It encodes CASSLEWSSYNEQFF.

The chain is built from TRBV3-1 and TRBJ2-7, with D tentatively TRBD2 (5 bases). V was pared by 0 bases and J by 0 bases, with 21 bases between. This CDR3 comprises 19 residues. The germline V gene encodes CDR1 LGHDT and CDR2 YNNKEL (reference sequence). CDR3 DNA: TGTGCCAGCAGCCAAGATCCGGCCAGGTGGCGGGCTAGCTCCTACGAGCAGTACTTC. Translation: CASSQDPARWRASSYEQYF.

The rearrangement joins TRBV12-3 or TRBV12-4 to TRBJ1-2, with 8 positions matching TRBD1. The V and J ends lost 3 bases and 6 bases, in that order; junction bases with no gene match: 6. This CDR3 comprises 14 residues. The CDR3, as DNA: TGTGCCAGCAGTTTTGGACAGGGACTGAATGGCTACACCTTC. Its protein is CASSFGQGLNGYTF.

In this sample, this clonotype turned up many times. The chain has TRBV28 and TRBJ2-1, with 8 positions matching TRBD1. The CDR3 totals 15 residues. V was pared by 2 bases and J by 9 bases, with 9 bases of the junction left unmatched. Germline CDR1 reads MDHEN; CDR2 reads SYDVKM. For the CDR3, the DNA is TGTGCCAGCAGTTTAGGGCAGGGGGCAGAGGGTGAGCAGTTCTTC. This sequence encodes CASSLGQGAEGEQFF.

This clonotype appeared a few times. The chain uses TRBV9 and TRBJ2-6; unclear D gene. The CDR3 length is 16 residues. Germline values: CDR1 SGDLS, CDR2 YYNGEE. Between the trimmed V and J ends, which lost 0 bases and 0 bases, there was a span of 7 bases. CDR3 in amino acids: CASSVAPLSGANVLTF. The CDR3 coding sequence is TGTGCCAGCAGCGTAGCTCCCCTCTCTGGGGCCAACGTCCTGACTTTC.

This clonotype has at least ten counts. This chain links TRBV28 with TRBJ2-7; D is possibly TRBD1 or TRBD2 (5 bases each). The V end lost 6 bases, the J end lost 5 bases, and 17 bases lay between the germline ends. The germline CDR1 and CDR2 sequences are MDHEN and SYDVKM. The CDR3 has 14 residues. The CDR3 region has the DNA TGTGCCAGCAGCCCCGATGCAGGGAGCGACGAGCAGTACTTC. Its translation: CASSPDAGSDEQYF. Supplemented by reference TRBV28 and TRBJ2-7, the full variable domain reads DVKVTQSSRYLVKRTGEKVFLECVQDMDHENMFWYRQDPGLGLRLIYFSYDVKMKEKGDIPEGYSVSREKKERFSLILESASTNQTSMYLCASSPDAGSDEQYFGPGTRLTVT.

The chain is built from TRBV27 and TRBJ2-3; 8 nucleotides align to TRBD2. From germline, CDR1 is MNHEY and CDR2 SMNVEV (reference sequence). This CDR3 contains 15 residues. With 4 bases clipped from V and 5 bases from J, the junction kept 8 bases outside the gene matches. CDR3 in DNA: TGTGCCAGCAGTTGGGGCGGGGGGCCTGGAGATACGCAGTATTTT. It is translated as CASSWGGGPGDTQYF.

In this sample, this clonotype turned up a few times. The chain employs TRBV10-3 and TRBJ2-5; 7 bases match TRBD2. CDR1 ENHRY and CDR2 SYGVKD come from the germline V gene. Losses at the gene ends were 3 bases for V and 5 bases for J; bases not matched to a gene: 12. The CDR3 runs 16 residues. For the CDR3, the DNA is TGTGCCATCAGTGACCCCGAGGCGGGAGTGCCGGAGACCCAGTACTTC. This codes for CAISDPEAGVPETQYF.

The chain has TRBV6-2 or TRBV6-3 and TRBJ2-5; D unresolved. V lost 0 bases and J lost 1, with 9 bases in between. The CDR3 is 15 residues long. Per germline, CDR1 MNHEY and CDR2 SVGEGT. CDR3 amino acids: CASSYSRLVQETQYF. CDR3 coding DNA: TGTGCCAGCAGTTACTCGAGGCTGGTCCAAGAGACCCAGTACTTC.

This clonotype was detected ten times or more. The genes are TRBV7-2 and TRBJ2-5; the match to TRBD2 covers 9 bases. The germline gives CDR1 SGHTA, CDR2 FQGNSA. The V gene end was trimmed by 7 bases and the J gene end by 5 bases; junction bases not matched to a gene: 5. This CDR3 region has 13 residues. The CDR3 loop is CASKLAGFETQYF. The CDR3 bases are TGTGCCAGCAAGCTAGCGGGATTTGAGACCCAGTACTTC.

This chain joins TRBV12-3 or TRBV12-4 and TRBJ2-2; 12 bases map to TRBD2. The length of the CDR3 is 19 residues. Germline trimming cut 5 bases from V and 5 bases from J; bases unmatched to any gene: 15. CDR3 DNA sequence: TGTGCCAGCAGTCACATAGCTGGGCTAGCGGGAGGGAAAACCGGGGAGCTGTTTTTT. Its protein product is CASSHIAGLAGGKTGELFF.

This clonotype occurred many times. J is TRBJ2-7 and V is TRBV28; D perhaps matches TRBD2 (6 bases). Deletions cut 7 bases from V and 7 bases from J, with 14 bases between. This CDR3 is built from 12 residues. Germline V CDR1 and CDR2: MDHEN, SYDVKM. The CDR3 DNA reads TGTGCCAGCACCTTCGGGGGAAGAGAGCAGTACTTC. Amino acids: CASTFGGREQYF.

The rearrangement joins TRBV9 to TRBJ1-1, with D possibly being TRBD1 (6 bases). The CDR3 runs 14 residues. Germline V CDR1 and CDR2: SGDLS, YYNGEE. V lost 4 bases and J 4 bases, leaving 14 bases between the germline ends. The CDR3, as DNA: TGTGCCAGCAGCCGTGGAGGGGGATTCACTGAAGCTTTCTTT. It yields the protein CASSRGGGFTEAFF.

This clonotype was counted a few times. The rearrangement links TRBV10-1 to TRBJ2-5, with D perhaps assigned TRBD1 or TRBD2 (6 bases each). V was shortened by 3 bases and J by 5 bases, with 13 bases between the two germline ends. CDR1 and CDR2 (germline): WNHNN, SYGVQD (reference sequence). This CDR3 spans 14 amino acids. This CDR3 is CASSERGVRETQYF. CDR3 DNA: TGCGCCAGCAGTGAAAGGGGGGTCCGGGAGACCCAGTACTTC.

This clonotype appeared many times. The V and J genes are TRBV7-9 and TRBJ2-1, with D possibly matching TRBD1 (6 bases). Trimming pared 0 bases from V and 7 bases from J, leaving 16 bases between. Germline values: CDR1 SEHNR, CDR2 FQNEAQ (reference sequence). The CDR3 has 16 residues. The CDR3 DNA sequence: TGTGCCAGCAGCTTAGCAACAGGGAGTGTTGGAAATGAGCAGTTCTTC. It is translated as CASSLATGSVGNEQFF. Looking up the rest from reference TRBV7-9 and TRBJ2-1 gives the full variable domain: DTGVSQNPRHKITKRGQNVTFRCDPISEHNRLYWYRQTLGQGPEFLTYFQNEAQLEKSRLLSDRFSAERPKGSFSTLEIQRTEQGDSAMYLCASSLATGSVGNEQFFGPGTRLTVL.

This clonotype was detected a few times. The rearrangement uses TRBV7-8 and TRBJ1-5; the D is unclear. V was pared by 6 bases and J by 1 base, with 10 bases between. CDR3 size: 14 residues. Per germline, CDR1 SGHVS and CDR2 FQNEAQ. The CDR3 is CASRERWSNQPQHF. In DNA, the CDR3 is TGTGCCAGCAGAGAACGGTGGAGCAATCAGCCCCAGCATTTT. Based on the CDR3 plus reference TRBV7-8 and TRBJ1-5, the full variable domain is GAGVSQSPRYKVAKRGQDVALRCDPISGHVSLFWYQQALGQGPEFLTYFQNEAQLDKSGLPSDRFFAERPEGSVSTLKIQRTQQEDSAVYLCASRERWSNQPQHFGDGTRLSIL.

This clonotype has ten or more counts. This sequence joins TRBV28 and TRBJ2-2; 7 nucleotides align to TRBD1. This CDR3 is 16 amino acids long. V shed 4 bases, J shed 0 bases, and the junction held 5 bases outside the gene matches. The germline CDR1 and CDR2 sequences are MDHEN and SYDVKM. The CDR3 sequence: CASSWGTEANTGELFF. CDR3 coding DNA: TGTGCCAGCAGTTGGGGGACAGAGGCGAACACCGGGGAGCTGTTTTTT.